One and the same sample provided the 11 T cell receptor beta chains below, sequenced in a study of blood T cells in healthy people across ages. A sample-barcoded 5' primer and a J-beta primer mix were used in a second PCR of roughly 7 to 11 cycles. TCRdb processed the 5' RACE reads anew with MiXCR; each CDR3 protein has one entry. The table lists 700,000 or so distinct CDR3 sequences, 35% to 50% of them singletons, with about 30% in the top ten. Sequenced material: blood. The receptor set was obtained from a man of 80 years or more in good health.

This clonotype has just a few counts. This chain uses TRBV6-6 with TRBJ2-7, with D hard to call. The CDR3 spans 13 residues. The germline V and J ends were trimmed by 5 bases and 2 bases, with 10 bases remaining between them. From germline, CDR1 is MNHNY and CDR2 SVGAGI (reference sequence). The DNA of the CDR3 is TGTGCCAGCAGTCCGCAAGTTACCTACGAGCAGTACTTC. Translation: CASSPQVTYEQYF.

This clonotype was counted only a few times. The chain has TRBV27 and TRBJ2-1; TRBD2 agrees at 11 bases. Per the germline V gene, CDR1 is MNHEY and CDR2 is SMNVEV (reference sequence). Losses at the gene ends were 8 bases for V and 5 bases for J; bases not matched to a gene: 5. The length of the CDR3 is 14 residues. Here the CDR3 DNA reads TGTGCCAGCCGGGGTAGCGGGAGGGACAATGAGCAGTTCTTC. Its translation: CASRGSGRDNEQFF.

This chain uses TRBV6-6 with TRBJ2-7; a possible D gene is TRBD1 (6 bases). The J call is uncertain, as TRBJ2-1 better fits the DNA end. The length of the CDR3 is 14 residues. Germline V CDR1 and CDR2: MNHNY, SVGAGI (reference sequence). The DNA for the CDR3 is TGTGCCAGCATCAATCGGGACAACTCCTACGAGCAGTTCTTC. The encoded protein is CASINRDNSYEQFF.

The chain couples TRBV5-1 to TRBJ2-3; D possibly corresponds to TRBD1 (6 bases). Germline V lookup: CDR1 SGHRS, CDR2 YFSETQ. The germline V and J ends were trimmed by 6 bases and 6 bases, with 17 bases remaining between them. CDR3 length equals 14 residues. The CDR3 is CASNDRIGPDTQYF. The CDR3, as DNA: TGCGCCAGCAACGACAGGATCGGTCCGGATACGCAGTATTTT.

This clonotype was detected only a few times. The CDR3 DNA follows: TGTGCCAGCAGCCAAACGCGGAGCTCCTACGAGCAGTACTTC. This gives the protein CASSQTRSSYEQYF. The chain couples TRBV3-1 to TRBJ2-7, with unresolved D. In germline, CDR1 is LGHDT, CDR2 YNNKEL (reference sequence). CDR3 length: 14 amino acids. V was shortened by 2 bases and J by 0 bases, with 8 bases between the two germline ends.

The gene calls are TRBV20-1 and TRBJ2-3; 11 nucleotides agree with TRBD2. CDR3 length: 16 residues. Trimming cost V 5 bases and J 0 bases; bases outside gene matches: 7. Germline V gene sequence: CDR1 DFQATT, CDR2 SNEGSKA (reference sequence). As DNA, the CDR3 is TGCAGTGCTTCACCCCGGACTAGCGGGAGCACAGATACGCAGTATTTT. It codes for CSASPRTSGSTDTQYF.

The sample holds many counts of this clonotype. The CDR3 region is CASRSGDRGVQETQYF. The DNA of the CDR3 is TGTGCCAGCAGATCGGGGGACAGGGGGGTACAAGAGACCCAGTACTTC. The rearrangement uses TRBV7-9 and TRBJ2-5, with TRBD1 identical over 11 bases. The CDR3 is 16 residues long. The trim removed 6 bases at V and 2 bases at J, leaving 8 bases unmatched. Germline V gene data show CDR1 as SEHNR and CDR2 as FQNEAQ (reference sequence).

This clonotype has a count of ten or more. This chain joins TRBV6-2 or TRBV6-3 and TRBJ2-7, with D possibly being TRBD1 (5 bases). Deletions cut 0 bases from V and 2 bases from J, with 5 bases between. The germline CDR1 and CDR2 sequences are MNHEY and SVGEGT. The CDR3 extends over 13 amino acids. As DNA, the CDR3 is TGTGCCAGCAGTTACTCAGGGGCCTACGAGCAGTACTTC. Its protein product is CASSYSGAYEQYF.

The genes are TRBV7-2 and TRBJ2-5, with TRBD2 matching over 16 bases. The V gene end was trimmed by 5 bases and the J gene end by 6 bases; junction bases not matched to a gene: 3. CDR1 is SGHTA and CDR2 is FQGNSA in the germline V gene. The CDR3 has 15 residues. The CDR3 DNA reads TGTGCCAGCAGCCGGGGACTAGCGGGGGGGCAGACCCAGTACTTC. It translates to CASSRGLAGGQTQYF.

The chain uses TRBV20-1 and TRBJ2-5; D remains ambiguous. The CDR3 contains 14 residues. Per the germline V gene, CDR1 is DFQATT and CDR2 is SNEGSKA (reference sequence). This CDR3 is CVVRQVSSYNEQYF. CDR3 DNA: TGCGTTGTTAGGCAGGTTAGCTCCTACAATGAGCAGTACTTC.

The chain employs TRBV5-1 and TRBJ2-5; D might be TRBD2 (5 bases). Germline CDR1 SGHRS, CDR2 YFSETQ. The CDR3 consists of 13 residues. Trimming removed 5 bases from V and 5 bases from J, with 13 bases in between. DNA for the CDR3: TGCGCCAGCAGGCTCGGGATAGGGGAGACCCAGTACTTC. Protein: CASRLGIGETQYF.